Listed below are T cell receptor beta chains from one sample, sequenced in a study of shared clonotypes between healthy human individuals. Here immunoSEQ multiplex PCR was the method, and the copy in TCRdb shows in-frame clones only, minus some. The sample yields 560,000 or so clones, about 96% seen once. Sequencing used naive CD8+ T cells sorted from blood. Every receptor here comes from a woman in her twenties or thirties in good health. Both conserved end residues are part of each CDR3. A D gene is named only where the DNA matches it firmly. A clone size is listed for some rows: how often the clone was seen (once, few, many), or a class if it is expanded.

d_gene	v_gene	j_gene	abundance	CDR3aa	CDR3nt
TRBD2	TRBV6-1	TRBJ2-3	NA	CASSEASTGTSGGYFHTQYF	TGTGCCAGCAGTGAAGCGTCTACCGGGACTAGCGGGGGGTATTTTCATACGCAGTATTTT
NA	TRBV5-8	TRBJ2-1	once	CASSLASVGSYNEQFF	TGTGCCAGCAGCTTGGCCAGCGTCGGCTCCTACAATGAGCAGTTCTTC
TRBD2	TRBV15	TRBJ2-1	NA	CATSRDSPGLTYNEQFF	TGTGCCACCAGCAGAGACTCGCCGGGACTAACATACAATGAGCAGTTCTTC
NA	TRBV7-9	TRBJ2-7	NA	CASSLGGLEQYF	TGTGCCAGCAGCTTAGGAGGGCTCGAGCAGTACTTC
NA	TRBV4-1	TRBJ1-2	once	CASSPRVGGEGYGYTF	TGCGCCAGCAGCCCTCGGGTCGGGGGGGAGGGCTATGGCTACACCTTC
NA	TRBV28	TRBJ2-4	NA	CASSIQSAKNIQYF	TGTGCCAGCAGTATCCAATCGGCCAAAAACATTCAGTACTTC
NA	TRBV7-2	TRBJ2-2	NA	CASSLGWRSGELFF	TGTGCCAGCAGCTTAGGATGGAGGTCCGGGGAGCTGTTTTTT
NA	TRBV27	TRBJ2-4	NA	CASSFSIPLAKNIQYF	TGTGCCAGCAGTTTCAGCATTCCCCTAGCCAAAAACATTCAGTACTTC
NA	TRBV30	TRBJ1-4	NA	CAWSVVRQGREKLFF	TGTGCCTGGAGTGTAGTTCGTCAGGGCCGGGAAAAACTGTTTTTT
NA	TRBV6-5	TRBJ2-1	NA	CASSYSQGFLYNEQFF	TGTGCCAGCAGTTACTCGCAAGGGTTCTTATACAATGAGCAGTTCTTC
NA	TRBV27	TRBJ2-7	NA	CASSLYPGTEQYF	TGTGCCAGCAGTTTATATCCGGGGACCGAGCAGTACTTC
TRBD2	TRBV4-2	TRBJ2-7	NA	CASSHPGLGLNEQYF	TGTGCCAGCAGCCACCCGGGACTAGGTCTTAACGAGCAGTACTTC
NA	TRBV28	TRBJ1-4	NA	CASRGTGEKLFF	TGTGCCAGCAGGGGTACGGGGGAAAAACTGTTTTTT